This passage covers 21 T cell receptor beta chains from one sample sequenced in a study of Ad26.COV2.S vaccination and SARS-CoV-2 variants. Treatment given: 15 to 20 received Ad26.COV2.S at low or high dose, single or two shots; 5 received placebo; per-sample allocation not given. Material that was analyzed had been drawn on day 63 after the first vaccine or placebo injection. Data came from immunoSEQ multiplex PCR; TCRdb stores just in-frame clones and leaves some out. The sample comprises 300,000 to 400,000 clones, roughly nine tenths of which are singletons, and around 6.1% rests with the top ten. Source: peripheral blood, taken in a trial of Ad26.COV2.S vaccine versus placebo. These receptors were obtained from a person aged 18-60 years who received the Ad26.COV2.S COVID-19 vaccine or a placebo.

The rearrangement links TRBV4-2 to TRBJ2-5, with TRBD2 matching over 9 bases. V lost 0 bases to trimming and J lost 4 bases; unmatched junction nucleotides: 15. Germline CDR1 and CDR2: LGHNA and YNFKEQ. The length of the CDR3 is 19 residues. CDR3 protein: CASSQERLAGSGGRETQYF. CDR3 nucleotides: TGTGCCAGCAGCCAAGAGAGGCTAGCGGGATCTGGGGGTCGAGAGACCCAGTACTTC.

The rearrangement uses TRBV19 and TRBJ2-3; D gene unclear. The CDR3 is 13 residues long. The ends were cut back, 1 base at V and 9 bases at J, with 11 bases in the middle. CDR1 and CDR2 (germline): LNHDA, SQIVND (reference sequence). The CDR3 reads CASSIGPLRTQYF. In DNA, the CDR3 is TGTGCCAGTAGTATAGGTCCCCTACGCACGCAGTATTTT.

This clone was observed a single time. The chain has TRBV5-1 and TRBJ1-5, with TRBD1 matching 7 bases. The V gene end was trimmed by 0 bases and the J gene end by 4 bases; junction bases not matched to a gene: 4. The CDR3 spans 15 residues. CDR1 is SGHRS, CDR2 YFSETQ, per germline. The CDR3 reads CASSLDYRGNQPQHF. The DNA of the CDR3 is TGCGCCAGCAGCTTGGACTACAGGGGAAATCAGCCCCAGCATTTT.

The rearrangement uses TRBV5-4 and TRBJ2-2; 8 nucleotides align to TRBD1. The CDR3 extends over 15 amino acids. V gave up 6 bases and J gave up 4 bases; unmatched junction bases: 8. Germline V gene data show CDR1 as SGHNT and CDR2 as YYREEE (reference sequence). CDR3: CASTSRTGLTGELFF. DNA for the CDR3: TGTGCCAGCACCAGTCGGACAGGGCTCACCGGGGAGCTGTTTTTT.

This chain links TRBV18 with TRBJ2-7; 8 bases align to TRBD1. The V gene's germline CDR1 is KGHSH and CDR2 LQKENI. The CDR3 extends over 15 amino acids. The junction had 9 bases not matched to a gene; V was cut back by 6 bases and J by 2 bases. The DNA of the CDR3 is TGTGCCAGCTCGTCCCCGGGACAGGAACCCTACGAGCAGTACTTC. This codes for CASSSPGQEPYEQYF.

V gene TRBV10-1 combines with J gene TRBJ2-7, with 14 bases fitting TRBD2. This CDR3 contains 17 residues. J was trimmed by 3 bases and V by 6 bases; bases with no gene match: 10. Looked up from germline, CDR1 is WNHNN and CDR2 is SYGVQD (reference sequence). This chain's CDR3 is CASRLPGLAGVRYEQYF. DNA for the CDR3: TGCGCCAGCAGGTTACCGGGACTAGCGGGAGTTCGCTACGAGCAGTACTTC.

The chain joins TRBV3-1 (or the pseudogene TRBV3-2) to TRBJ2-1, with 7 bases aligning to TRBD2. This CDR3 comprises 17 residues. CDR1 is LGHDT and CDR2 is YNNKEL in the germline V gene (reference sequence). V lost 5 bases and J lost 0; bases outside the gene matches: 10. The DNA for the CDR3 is TGTGCCAGCAGCTGGGGTAGCGGGTCGAGCTCCTACAATGAGCAGTTCTTC. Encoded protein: CASSWGSGSSSYNEQFF.

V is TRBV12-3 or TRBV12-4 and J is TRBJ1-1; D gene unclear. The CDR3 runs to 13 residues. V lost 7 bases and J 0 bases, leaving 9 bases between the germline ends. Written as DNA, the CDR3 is TGTGCCAGCAATCAACGGGTGAACACTGAAGCTTTCTTT. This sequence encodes CASNQRVNTEAFF.

For the CDR3, the DNA is TGTGCCAGCAGTGACGAGCGGGAATCATCTGAGCAGTTCTTC. Encoded protein: CASSDERESSEQFF. V and J are TRBV6-4 and TRBJ2-1, with 7 positions matching TRBD2. The CDR3 loop spans 14 amino acids. The germline gives CDR1 MRHNA, CDR2 SNTAGT. The junction had 7 bases not matched to a gene; V was cut back by 2 bases and J by 9 bases.

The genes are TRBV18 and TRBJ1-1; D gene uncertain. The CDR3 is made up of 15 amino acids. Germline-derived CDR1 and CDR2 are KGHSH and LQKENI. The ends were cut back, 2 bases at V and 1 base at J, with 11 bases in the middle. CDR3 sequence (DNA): TGTGCCAGCTCACCAGTCGGCAGGACGAACACTGAAGCTTTCTTT. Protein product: CASSPVGRTNTEAFF.

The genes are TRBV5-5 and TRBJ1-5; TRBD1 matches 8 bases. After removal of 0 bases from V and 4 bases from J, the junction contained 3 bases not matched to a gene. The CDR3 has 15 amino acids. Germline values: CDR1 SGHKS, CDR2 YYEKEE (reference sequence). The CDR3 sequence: CASSLAGGANQPQHF. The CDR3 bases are TGTGCCAGCAGCTTGGCAGGGGGCGCGAATCAGCCCCAGCATTTT.

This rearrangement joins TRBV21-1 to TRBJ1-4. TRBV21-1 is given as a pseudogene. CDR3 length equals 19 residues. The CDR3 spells CASSKARAGPDIRHEKLFF. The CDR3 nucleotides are TGTGCCAGCAGCAAAGCGCGCGCGGGCCCGGACATCAGGCATGAAAAACTGTTTTTT.

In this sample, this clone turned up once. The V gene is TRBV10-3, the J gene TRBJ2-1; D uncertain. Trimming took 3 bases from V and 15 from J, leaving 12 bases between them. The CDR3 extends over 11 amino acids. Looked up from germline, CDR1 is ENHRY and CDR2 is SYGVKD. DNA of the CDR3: TGTGCCATCAGTGACGTCCCCCTTTGGTTCTTC. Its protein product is CAISDVPLWFF.

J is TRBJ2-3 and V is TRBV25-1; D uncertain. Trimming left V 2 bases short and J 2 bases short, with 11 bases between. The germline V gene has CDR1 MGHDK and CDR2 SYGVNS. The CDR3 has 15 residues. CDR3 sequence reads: CASSEALTDTDTQYF. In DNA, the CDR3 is TGTGCCAGCAGTGAAGCCCTAACTGACACAGATACGCAGTATTTT.

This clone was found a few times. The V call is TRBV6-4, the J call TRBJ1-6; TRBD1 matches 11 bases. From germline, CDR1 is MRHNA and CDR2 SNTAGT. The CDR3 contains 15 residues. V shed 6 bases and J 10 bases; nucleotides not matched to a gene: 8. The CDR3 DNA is TGTGCCAGCAGCGAAGGACAGGGGGCAGGCTCACCCCTCCACTTT. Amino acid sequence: CASSEGQGAGSPLHF.

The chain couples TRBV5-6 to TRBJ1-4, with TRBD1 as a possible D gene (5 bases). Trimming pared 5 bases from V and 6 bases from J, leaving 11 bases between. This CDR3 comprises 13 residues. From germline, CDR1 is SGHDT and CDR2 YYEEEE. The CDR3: CASRRDPDEKLFF. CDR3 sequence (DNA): TGTGCCAGCAGACGGGACCCGGATGAAAAACTGTTTTTT.

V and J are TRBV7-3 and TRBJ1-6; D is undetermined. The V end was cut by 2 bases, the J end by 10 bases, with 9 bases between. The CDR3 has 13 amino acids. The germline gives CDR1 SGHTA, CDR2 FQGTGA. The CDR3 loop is CASSLSGLSPLHF. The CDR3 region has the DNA TGTGCCAGCAGCTTATCAGGACTCTCACCCCTCCACTTT. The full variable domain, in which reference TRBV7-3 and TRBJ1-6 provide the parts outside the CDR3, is GAGVSQTPSNKVTEKGKYVELRCDPISGHTALYWYRQSLGQGPEFLIYFQGTGAADDSGLPNDRFFAVRPEGSVSTLKIQRTERGDSAVYLCASSLSGLSPLHFGNGTRLTVT.

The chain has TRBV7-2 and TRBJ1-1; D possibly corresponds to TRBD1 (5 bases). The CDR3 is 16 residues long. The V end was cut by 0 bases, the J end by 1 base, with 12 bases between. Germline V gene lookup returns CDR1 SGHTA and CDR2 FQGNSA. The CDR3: CASSLAGGRRNTEAFF. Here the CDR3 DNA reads TGTGCCAGCAGCTTAGCTGGGGGACGGCGGAACACTGAAGCTTTCTTT. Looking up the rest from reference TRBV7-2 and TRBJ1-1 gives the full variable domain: GAGVSQSPSNKVTEKGKDVELRCDPISGHTALYWYRQSLGQGLEFLIYFQGNSAPDKSGLPSDRFSAERTGGSVSTLTIQRTQQEDSAVYLCASSLAGGRRNTEAFFGQGTRLTVV.

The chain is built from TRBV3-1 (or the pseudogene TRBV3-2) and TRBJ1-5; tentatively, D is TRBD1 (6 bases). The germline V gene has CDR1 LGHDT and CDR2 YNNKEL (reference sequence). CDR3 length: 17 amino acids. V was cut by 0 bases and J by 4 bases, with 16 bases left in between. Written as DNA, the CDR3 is TGTGCCAGCAGCCAAGAGTTGGGGGGCACGGCGAATCAGCCCCAGCATTTT. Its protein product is CASSQELGGTANQPQHF.

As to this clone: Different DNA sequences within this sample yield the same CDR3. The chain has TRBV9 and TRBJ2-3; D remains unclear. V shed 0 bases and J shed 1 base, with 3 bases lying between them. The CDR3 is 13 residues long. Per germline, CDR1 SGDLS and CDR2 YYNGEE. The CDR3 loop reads CASSVGGTDTQYF. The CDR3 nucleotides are TGTGCCAGCAGCGTAGGTGGCACAGATACGCAGTATTTT.

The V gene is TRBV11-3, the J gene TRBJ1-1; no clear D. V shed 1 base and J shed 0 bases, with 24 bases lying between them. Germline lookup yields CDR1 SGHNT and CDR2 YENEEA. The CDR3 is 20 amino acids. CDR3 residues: CASSLGPQPGGEAMNTEAFF. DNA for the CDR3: TGTGCCAGCAGCTTAGGTCCCCAACCGGGCGGGGAGGCCATGAACACTGAAGCTTTCTTT.